Listed below are T cell receptor beta chains from one sample, sequenced in a study of response to subunit inactivated influenza vaccine. TCRdb reanalysed the RT-PCR reads using MiXCR and keeps one entry per CDR3 protein. The sample lists approximately 490,000 distinct CDR3 sequences, approximately 7.3% seen once, with 13% in the top ten. The source material was PBMCs from blood, sampled 23 months after vaccination. Receptors were obtained from a man in his fifties or sixties who received an inactivated influenza vaccine. Each CDR3 is given with its conserved first and last residue. D genes are given only for firm matches. Clone size is stated in some rows and not others, as once, few, many or a class when expanded.

j_call	d_call	v_call	clone_size	cdr3_nt	cdr3_aa
TRBJ2-4	TRBD1	TRBV5-1	NA	TGCGCCAGCAACATAGGGGACAGCCAAGCCAAAAACATTCAGTACTTC	CASNIGDSQAKNIQYF
TRBJ1-2	TRBD1	TRBV18	few	TGTGCCAGCTCACCCAGGACAGGGGGCGCTTCTGGCTACACCTTC	CASSPRTGGASGYTF
TRBJ2-7	TRBD1	TRBV5-1	many	TGCGCCAGCAGCTTGGAGGGGACAGGGAGCTCCTACGAGCAGTACTTC	CASSLEGTGSSYEQYF
TRBJ2-3	TRBD1	TRBV7-2	NA	TGTGCCAGCAGCACCCGCAGGGGGAACACAGATACGCAGTATTTT	CASSTRRGNTDTQYF
TRBJ1-1	TRBD1	TRBV5-6	many	TGTGCCAGCAGCTATGACAGGGTAATGAACACTGAAGCTTTCTTT	CASSYDRVMNTEAFF
TRBJ2-4	NA	TRBV30	few	TGTGCCTGGAGTGCTACCCCCCGGACCCGGGGGGCCATTCAGTACTTC	CAWSATPRTRGAIQYF
TRBJ2-3	NA	TRBV20-1	many	TGCAGTGCTCTACTCGACCGCACAGATACGCAGTATTTT	CSALLDRTDTQYF
TRBJ2-2	TRBD2	TRBV5-1	few	TGCGCCAGCAGCTCAGGGGCCATCCCGGGACTAGCAGGGGAGCTGTTTTTT	CASSSGAIPGLAGELFF
TRBJ2-6	NA	TRBV19	NA	TGTGCCAGTAGAAGGGGGGACATTAACTCTGGGGCCAACGTCCTGACTTTC	CASRRGDINSGANVLTF
TRBJ2-5	NA	TRBV12-3/TRBV12-4	many	TGTGCCAGCAGTTTCGCTAGGACACAGAATGTGGAGACCCAGTACTTC	CASSFARTQNVETQYF
TRBJ2-6	NA	TRBV5-1	NA	TGCGCCAGCAGCTTGGCAAGTGTTGAGGCCAACGTCCTGACTTTC	CASSLASVEANVLTF
TRBJ1-1	NA	TRBV7-9	few	TGTGCCAGCAGCCCGAATCACGGGGAAGCTTTCTTT	CASSPNHGEAFF
TRBJ2-1	NA	TRBV6-1	many	TGTGCCGGAGGATTTAATCCCAATGAGCAGTTCTTC	CAGGFNPNEQFF
TRBJ1-1	NA	TRBV20-1	many	TGCAGTGCCCCCGGGACGGTGAACACTGAAGCTTTCTTT	CSAPGTVNTEAFF
TRBJ2-1	NA	TRBV5-1	many	TGCGCCAGCAGCTTGTCTGGGTCGAGCTCCTACAATGAGCAGTTCTTC	CASSLSGSSSYNEQFF
TRBJ1-4	TRBD1	TRBV5-1	few	TGCGCCAGCAGCGTACAGGGGGCAACTAATGAAAAACTGTTTTTT	CASSVQGATNEKLFF
TRBJ2-7	TRBD1	TRBV7-6	NA	TGTGCCAGCAGCGTCGGACAGGGGATGAACTACGAGCAGTACTTC	CASSVGQGMNYEQYF
TRBJ1-5	NA	TRBV5-1	few	TGCGCCAGCAGCTTGGGAGGCGGTGGGCCCCAGCATTTT	CASSLGGGGPQHF
TRBJ2-1	NA	TRBV27	few	TGTGCCAGCAGTTTAGACCGGCCCTACAATGAGCAGTTCTTC	CASSLDRPYNEQFF
TRBJ2-1	TRBD2	TRBV5-1	many	TGCGCCAGCAGAACCGGGACTAGCGGATCCTACAATGAGCAGTTCTTC	CASRTGTSGSYNEQFF
TRBJ2-7	TRBD2	TRBV20-1	NA	TGCAGTGCTAGGGGAGCGGGAGGGCCGGCCGAGCAGTACTTC	CSARGAGGPAEQYF
TRBJ2-2	NA	TRBV11-2	few	TGTGCCAGCAGCTTAGTGAGGGGACACGGGGAGCTGTTTTTT	CASSLVRGHGELFF
TRBJ2-3	NA	TRBV10-2	NA	TGCGCCAGCAGTGATAAGGAAAGGCTCGCGGGTACGCAGTATTTT	CASSDKERLAGTQYF
TRBJ1-3	NA	TRBV4-3	few	TGCGCCAGCAGCCAAGAGGGCAGAACTGGAAACACCATATATTTT	CASSQEGRTGNTIYF
TRBJ2-3	TRBD1	TRBV10-2	NA	TGCGCCAGCAGGGACCTAAGGGGGCGATCAGGCACAGATACGCAGTATTTT	CASRDLRGRSGTDTQYF
TRBJ1-6	NA	TRBV6-5	many	TGTGCCAGCAGGAAAAGCGATTCACCCCTCCACTTT	CASRKSDSPLHF
TRBJ2-2	NA	TRBV10-3	many	TGTGCCATCTCGCCGGGGGAGGAGCTGTTTTTT	CAISPGEELFF
TRBJ2-5	NA	TRBV6-2/TRBV6-3	few	TGTGCCAGCAGTTCGTCAGCTCCCGCAAAGACCCAGTACTTC	CASSSSAPAKTQYF
TRBJ1-5	NA	TRBV2	NA	TGTGCCAGCAGTCTCGAGGGTTATAGCAATCAGCCCCAGCATTTT	CASSLEGYSNQPQHF
TRBJ2-3	NA	TRBV7-8	few	TGTGCCAGCAGCCTAGCCCACACGTGGGGGACAGATACGCAGTATTTT	CASSLAHTWGTDTQYF
TRBJ2-3	TRBD2	TRBV5-1	many	TGCGCCAGCAGCACGGGGACTAGCGGGAAATACACAGATACGCAGTATTTT	CASSTGTSGKYTDTQYF
TRBJ2-7	TRBD1	TRBV14	many	TGTGCCAGCAGTTCACCGGACAGGCGGTACGAGCAGTACTTC	CASSSPDRRYEQYF
TRBJ2-1	NA	TRBV3-1	few	TGTGCCAGCAGCCATGAGACTAGGGACCGTTACAATGAGCAGTTCTTC	CASSHETRDRYNEQFF
TRBJ1-4	NA	TRBV12-3/TRBV12-4	few	TGTGCCAGCATCCGGACCCTGGGGGAAAAACTGTTTTTT	CASIRTLGEKLFF
TRBJ2-7	NA	TRBV7-9	NA	TGTGCCAGCAGCCCCGGGTTTCGACGTCACGAGCAGTACTTC	CASSPGFRRHEQYF
TRBJ2-6	TRBD2	TRBV5-1	few	TGCGCCAGCAGTGGACTAGCGGGGGCCCACTCTGGGGCCAACGTCCTGACTTTC	CASSGLAGAHSGANVLTF